These T cell receptor beta chains were read from a single sample in a study of CD8 T cells in ankylosing spondylitis. TCRdb analysed the 5' RACE reads with MiXCR anew, one entry per CDR3 protein. Of around 440,000 distinct CDR3 sequences in the sample, roughly 17% were seen once. The sample consisted of blood, either unsorted or a sorted T cell fraction (not recorded which). These receptors came from a male donor with ankylosing spondylitis. The CDR3 runs from the conserved cysteine through the conserved F or W. The D gene is left open where the match is weak. Size is omitted from some rows. Given values are once, few, many or a class for expanded clones.

NA,NA,TRBJ1-6,TRBV7-2,CASSLGSLMNSPLHF,TGTGCCAGCAGCTTAGGGTCCCTTATGAATTCACCCCTCCACTTT
NA,NA,TRBJ2-1,TRBV20-1,CSAGPVGMYEQFF,TGCAGTGCTGGCCCTGTCGGAATGTATGAGCAGTTCTTC
NA,NA,TRBJ1-2,TRBV25-1,CASSDGNYGYTF,TGTGCCAGCAGTGACGGGAACTATGGCTACACCTTC
NA,few,TRBJ1-1,TRBV4-1,CASSHPDRTNTEAFF,TGCGCCAGCAGCCACCCCGACAGGACGAACACTGAAGCTTTCTTT
TRBD2,many,TRBJ2-5,TRBV28,CASSLTSGGQETQYF,TGTGCCAGCAGTCTCACCTCGGGAGGGCAAGAGACCCAGTACTTC
TRBD2,few,TRBJ2-7,TRBV20-1,CSARQASGSYEQYF,TGCAGTGCTAGACAGGCTAGCGGGAGTTACGAGCAGTACTTC
TRBD1,many,TRBJ2-7,TRBV20-1,CSAAPGQGAHEQYF,TGCAGTGCTGCCCCGGGACAGGGTGCGCACGAGCAGTACTTC
NA,few,TRBJ1-1,TRBV18,CASSPGPRTEAFF,TGTGCCAGCTCACCGGGCCCGCGGACTGAAGCTTTCTTT
TRBD2,NA,TRBJ2-4,TRBV3-1,CASSQGRVLAKNIQYF,TGTGCCAGCAGCCAGGGGAGGGTCCTAGCCAAAAACATTCAGTACTTC
TRBD1,NA,TRBJ1-2,TRBV11-2,CASSLVRGSGRANYGYTF,TGTGCCAGCAGCTTAGTCAGGGGGTCGGGGAGAGCTAACTATGGCTACACCTTC
NA,few,TRBJ1-1,TRBV12-3/TRBV12-4,CASSYERVLAEAFF,TGTGCCAGCAGCTACGAGAGGGTTTTGGCTGAAGCTTTCTTT
NA,NA,TRBJ2-1,TRBV2,CASSENSDNEQFF,TGTGCCAGCAGTGAAAACAGTGACAATGAGCAGTTCTTC
NA,many,TRBJ2-7,TRBV4-2,CASSPSSAGSSYEQYF,TGTGCCAGCAGCCCCTCGTCGGCGGGGAGCTCCTACGAGCAGTACTTC
NA,many,TRBJ2-1,TRBV3-1,CASSQANEQFF,TGCGCCAGCAGCCAGGCCAATGAGCAGTTCTTC
NA,NA,TRBJ1-1,TRBV2,CASTGENTEAFF,TGTGCCAGCACGGGGGAGAACACTGAAGCTTTCTTT
NA,few,TRBJ1-2,TRBV20-1,CSARGQGSGGYTF,TGCAGTGCTAGAGGGCAGGGTAGTGGTGGCTACACCTTC
NA,many,TRBJ2-6,TRBV12-3/TRBV12-4,CASNLGSSGANVLTF,TGTGCCAGCAATTTAGGTAGCTCTGGGGCCAACGTCCTGACTTTC
NA,few,TRBJ2-7,TRBV15,CATSREGRGPYEQYF,TGTGCCACCAGCAGAGAAGGTCGGGGTCCCTACGAGCAGTACTTC
TRBD2,NA,TRBJ2-3,TRBV10-3,CAISEGTSGSQRPDTQYF,TGTGCCATCAGTGAGGGGACTAGCGGGAGTCAACGGCCAGATACGCAGTATTTT
TRBD1,NA,TRBJ2-7,TRBV6-1,CASSPPGTGVYEQYF,TGTGCCAGCAGTCCCCCCGGGACAGGGGTTTACGAGCAGTACTTC
NA,NA,TRBJ2-5,TRBV19,CATTSPRGETQYF,TGTGCCACCACCTCCCCCAGAGGGGAGACCCAGTACTTC
NA,NA,TRBJ1-5,TRBV18,CASSPLHRDQPQHF,TGTGCCAGCTCACCACTCCACAGGGATCAGCCCCAGCATTTT
TRBD1,many,TRBJ2-7,TRBV12-3/TRBV12-4,CASSLKQGLEQYF,TGTGCCAGCAGTTTAAAACAGGGGCTCGAGCAGTACTTC
NA,NA,TRBJ1-5,TRBV5-1,CASSPVGDSNQPQHF,TGCGCCAGCAGCCCGGTGGGGGACAGCAATCAGCCCCAGCATTTT
NA,NA,TRBJ1-1,TRBV7-2,CASSLEASEAFF,TGTGCCAGCAGCTTAGAGGCCAGTGAAGCTTTCTTT
TRBD2,few,TRBJ2-7,TRBV20-1,CSARDETSGAYEQYF,TGCAGTGCTAGAGATGAGACTAGCGGAGCTTACGAGCAGTACTTC
NA,NA,TRBJ2-2,TRBV20-1,CSASSRSGSGELFF,TGCAGTGCTAGCTCTAGGAGCGGGTCCGGGGAGCTGTTTTTT
NA,NA,TRBJ2-5,TRBV19,CASKGGVWQETQYF,TGTGCCAGTAAAGGAGGGGTATGGCAAGAGACCCAGTACTTC
NA,NA,TRBJ2-5,TRBV2,CASSVGQETQYF,TGTGCCAGCAGCGTTGGCCAAGAGACCCAGTACTTC
TRBD1,many,TRBJ1-6,TRBV5-1,CASSIETGLSDTLHF,TGCGCCAGCAGCATTGAGACAGGGTTGTCGGACACCCTCCACTTT
NA,few,TRBJ1-4,TRBV5-5,CASSLRGDEKLFF,TGTGCCAGCAGCTTGAGGGGGGATGAAAAACTGTTTTTT
TRBD1,NA,TRBJ1-6,TRBV20-1,CSANDRVYNSPLHF,TGCAGTGCGAACGACAGGGTCTATAATTCACCCCTCCACTTT
TRBD1,NA,TRBJ2-5,TRBV12-5,CASGTGTDQETQYF,TGTGCTAGTGGGACAGGGACAGACCAAGAGACCCAGTACTTC
NA,many,TRBJ2-3,TRBV12-3/TRBV12-4,CASTSRGSTDTQYF,TGTGCCAGCACCTCGAGGGGTAGCACAGATACGCAGTATTTT
TRBD1,few,TRBJ2-3,TRBV24-1,CATSDHHGTGPPDTQYF,TGTGCCACCAGTGACCATCATGGGACAGGGCCCCCAGATACGCAGTATTTT
NA,NA,TRBJ2-5,TRBV6-5,CASSYSGGGGQETQYF,TGTGCCAGCAGTTACTCGGGGGGAGGAGGACAAGAGACCCAGTACTTC
TRBD2,NA,TRBJ2-3,TRBV5-1,CASQYSGGGDTQYF,TGCGCCAGTCAATATAGCGGGGGTGGAGATACGCAGTATTTT
NA,NA,TRBJ2-5,TRBV24-1,CATSDSGRTQETQYF,TGTGCCACCAGTGATTCGGGACGGACCCAAGAGACCCAGTACTTC
TRBD1,NA,TRBJ2-1,TRBV7-6,CASSLQGANEQFF,TGTGCCAGCAGCTTACAGGGGGCGAATGAGCAGTTCTTC
TRBD1,few,TRBJ2-5,TRBV6-5,CASSYPTGEETQYF,TGTGCCAGCAGTTACCCGACAGGGGAAGAGACCCAGTACTTC
TRBD1,NA,TRBJ2-5,TRBV18,CASSPPGAGGQETQYF,TGTGCCAGCTCACCACCTGGTGCAGGGGGCCAAGAGACCCAGTACTTC
NA,NA,TRBJ2-7,TRBV30,CAWSFRPRYYEQYF,TGTGCCTGGAGTTTTAGGCCCAGGTACTACGAGCAGTACTTC